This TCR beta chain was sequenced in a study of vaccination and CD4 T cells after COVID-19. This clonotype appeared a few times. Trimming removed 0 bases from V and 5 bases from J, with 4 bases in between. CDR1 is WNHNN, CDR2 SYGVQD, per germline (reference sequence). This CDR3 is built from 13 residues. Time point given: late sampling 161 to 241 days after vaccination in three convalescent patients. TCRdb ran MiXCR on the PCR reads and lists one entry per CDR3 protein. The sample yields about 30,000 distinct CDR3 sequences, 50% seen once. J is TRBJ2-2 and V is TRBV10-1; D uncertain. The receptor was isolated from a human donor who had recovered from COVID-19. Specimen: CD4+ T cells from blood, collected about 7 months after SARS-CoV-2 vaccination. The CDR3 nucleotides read TGCGCCAGCAGTGAGTCTGGGACCGGGGAGCTGTTTTTT. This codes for CASSESGTGELFF.